Following are 13 T cell receptor beta chains from one sample sequenced in a study of T cell responses to AZD1222 COVID-19 vaccine. Clones were read by immunoSEQ multiplex PCR, and TCRdb kept only the in-frame ones, dropping some. The table has about 84,000 clones, around 90% seen once. This sample comprised peripheral blood, obtained on day 0 of AZD1222 vaccination. The source of these receptors is an adult in good health.

The chain employs TRBV19 and TRBJ2-1; D gene unclear. The CDR3 is 11 amino acids. From germline, CDR1 is LNHDA and CDR2 SQIVND (reference sequence). The V and J ends lost 3 bases and 3 bases respectively, with 0 bases between them. The CDR3 spells CASSIYNEQFF. The CDR3 DNA is TGTGCCAGTAGTATCTACAATGAGCAGTTCTTC.

The chain combines TRBV20-1 with TRBJ2-1; TRBD2 matches at 7 bases. The CDR3 runs 12 residues. In germline, CDR1 is DFQATT, CDR2 SNEGSKA (reference sequence). Trimming at V came to 3 bases and at J to 10 bases, leaving 6 bases not matched to a gene. The CDR3 reads CSASLRETEQFF. The CDR3 DNA sequence: TGCAGTGCTAGTCTGCGGGAGACGGAGCAGTTCTTC.

The chain recombines TRBV12-5 with TRBJ1-5; 9 positions match TRBD1. The CDR3 sequence is 15 residues long. Germline V gene sequence: CDR1 LGHNT, CDR2 FRNRAP. J gave up 5 bases and V 1 base, and 3 bases lay outside the gene matches. Written as DNA, the CDR3 is TGTGCTAGTGGTTTGGAGGGACAGGGTCATCAGCCCCAGCATTTT. Its protein is CASGLEGQGHQPQHF. The whole variable domain, filled in from reference TRBV12-5 and TRBJ1-5, reads DARVTQTPRHKVTEMGQEVTMRCQPILGHNTVFWYRQTMMQGLELLAYFRNRAPLDDSGMPKDRFSAEMPDATLATLKIQPSEPRDSAVYFCASGLEGQGHQPQHFGDGTRLSIL.

This chain uses TRBV11-2 with TRBJ2-1, with 9 bases identical to TRBD2. V was pared by 1 base and J by 9 bases, with 4 bases of the junction left unmatched. Per the germline V gene, CDR1 is SGHAT and CDR2 is FQNNGV. The CDR3 has 14 amino acids. The CDR3 region has the DNA TGTGCCAGCAGCTTAGTAGCGGGAGTAGGTGAGCAGTTCTTC. Translated, it gives CASSLVAGVGEQFF.

The chain recombines TRBV9 with TRBJ2-2, with 10 bases aligning to TRBD1. The CDR3 totals 15 residues. The ends lost 3 bases at V and 7 bases at J; junction bases unmatched: 6. CDR1 and CDR2 (germline): SGDLS, YYNGEE. CDR3 sequence: CASSDGTGENGELFF. The DNA of the CDR3 is TGTGCCAGCAGCGATGGGACAGGGGAGAACGGGGAGCTGTTTTTT. The full variable domain, rest sourced from reference TRBV9 and TRBJ2-2, is DSGVTQTPKHLITATGQRVTLRCSPRSGDLSVYWYQQSLDQGLQFLIQYYNGEERAKGNILERFSAQQFPDLHSELNLSSLELGDSALYFCASSDGTGENGELFFGEGSRLTVL.

The V and J genes are TRBV14 and TRBJ2-7; D unclear. The V gene lost 1 base and the J gene lost 5 bases, with 3 bases spanning the gap. Germline V gene lookup returns CDR1 SGHDN and CDR2 FVKESK. This CDR3 has 11 residues. As DNA, the CDR3 is TGTGCCAGCAGCCAAGGAAACGAGCAGTACTTC. Translated, it gives CASSQGNEQYF.

The rearrangement joins TRBV6-5 to TRBJ2-5; the match to TRBD2 covers 7 bases. Germline CDR1 reads MNHEY; CDR2 reads SVGAGI. The length of the CDR3 is 15 residues. The V segment lost 2 bases and the J segment 5 bases; nucleotides outside the gene matches: 8. In DNA, the CDR3 is TGTGCCAGCAGTTACGTGGGAGGGAACTCGGAGACCCAGTACTTC. As protein: CASSYVGGNSETQYF.

The CDR3 region has the DNA TGTGCAAGTCGCCTTAGAAACACGTTGGCAGGGCCAACCTACGAGCAGTACTTC. It codes for CASRLRNTLAGPTYEQYF. This chain connects TRBV12-2 to TRBJ2-7; the DNA was not compared with TRBD1, the D call given in the table. TRBV12-2 corresponds to a pseudogene. This CDR3 comprises 18 residues.

This chain joins TRBV7-9 and TRBJ2-7; 11 bases map to TRBD1. With V trimmed by 0 bases and J by 3 bases, 1 base remained unmatched. The CDR3 length is 15 residues. Germline V gene sequence: CDR1 SEHNR, CDR2 FQNEAQ (reference sequence). The CDR3 region is CASSLAGQGDYEQYF. CDR3 DNA sequence: TGTGCCAGCAGCTTAGCGGGACAGGGGGACTACGAGCAGTACTTC.

V is TRBV18 and J is TRBJ1-4, with no clear D. The CDR3 covers 16 residues. Germline loops: CDR1 KGHSH, CDR2 LQKENI. V lost 3 bases and J 1 base, leaving 12 bases between the germline ends. The CDR3 reads CASSPISGLTNEKLFF. The CDR3 coding sequence is TGTGCCAGCTCACCGATAAGCGGTTTAACTAATGAAAAACTGTTTTTT.

The chain joins TRBV27 to TRBJ1-2, with TRBD1 as a possible D gene (6 bases). The CDR3 sequence is 13 residues long. CDR1 is MNHEY, CDR2 SMNVEV, per germline (reference sequence). V was shortened by 5 bases and J by 8 bases, with 15 bases between the two germline ends. The CDR3 region is CASSPRQAGGYTF. In DNA, the CDR3 is TGTGCCAGCAGTCCCCGACAGGCCGGCGGCTACACCTTC.

For this clone: Other DNA sequences in this sample translate to the same CDR3. The V gene is TRBV19, the J gene TRBJ1-1, with TRBD1 matching over 11 bases. The ends lost 3 bases at V and 0 bases at J; junction bases unmatched: 3. The CDR3 has 16 residues. The V gene's germline CDR1 is LNHDA and CDR2 SQIVND (reference sequence). Here the CDR3 reads CASSIGTGGMNTEAFF. CDR3 bases: TGTGCCAGTAGTATCGGGACAGGGGGGATGAACACTGAAGCTTTCTTT. Looking up the rest from reference TRBV19 and TRBJ1-1 gives the full variable domain: DGGITQSPKYLFRKEGQNVTLSCEQNLNHDAMYWYRQDPGQGLRLIYYSQIVNDFQKGDIAEGYSVSREKKESFPLTVTSAQKNPTAFYLCASSIGTGGMNTEAFFGQGTRLTVV.

The chain carries TRBV7-8 and TRBJ1-5; tentative D call: TRBD1 (5 bases). There are 16 residues in the CDR3. V was shortened by 5 bases and J by 7 bases, with 21 bases between the two germline ends. In germline, CDR1 is SGHVS, CDR2 FQNEAQ. CDR3: CASSRQPPREGQPQHF. The CDR3 nucleotides read TGTGCCAGCAGCCGACAGCCCCCCAGGGAAGGCCAGCCCCAGCATTTT. Complete variable domain (other parts from reference TRBV7-8 and TRBJ1-5): GAGVSQSPRYKVAKRGQDVALRCDPISGHVSLFWYQQALGQGPEFLTYFQNEAQLDKSGLPSDRFFAERPEGSVSTLKIQRTQQEDSAVYLCASSRQPPREGQPQHFGDGTRLSIL.